The 28 T cell receptor beta chains below were found in one sample sequenced in a study of blood T cell repertoires in COVID-19. Assay used: immunoSEQ multiplex PCR; TCRdb lists only in-frame clones, some missing. The sample includes more than 200,000 clones, 88% of them seen just once. The sample consisted of peripheral blood. Receptors were obtained from a man in his 70s with acute or convalescent COVID-19.

The V and J genes are TRBV3-1 (or the pseudogene TRBV3-2) and TRBJ2-7; TRBD2 matches at 7 bases. Losses at the gene ends were 4 bases for V and 1 base for J; bases not matched to a gene: 1. This CDR3 has 13 residues. CDR1 is LGHDT, CDR2 YNNKEL, per germline (reference sequence). The CDR3 protein is CASSPSGSYEQYF. The CDR3 DNA is TGTGCCAGCAGCCCTAGCGGTTCCTACGAGCAGTACTTC.

In its sample, this clone was seen once. The V and J genes are TRBV28 and TRBJ1-3, with 7 bases that match TRBD1. Germline CDR1 and CDR2: MDHEN and SYDVKM. The J segment lost 2 bases and the V segment lost 6 bases, leaving 4 bases of the junction unmatched. The CDR3 consists of 14 residues. DNA of the CDR3: TGTGCCAGCAGCGAACAGGGGACTGGAAACACCATATATTTT. Its protein product is CASSEQGTGNTIYF. Variable domain in full (rest from reference TRBV28 and TRBJ1-3): DVKVTQSSRYLVKRTGEKVFLECVQDMDHENMFWYRQDPGLGLRLIYFSYDVKMKEKGDIPEGYSVSREKKERFSLILESASTNQTSMYLCASSEQGTGNTIYFGEGSWLTVV.

This clone was seen a single time. The V call is TRBV7-6, the J call TRBJ2-7; 7 bases fit TRBD2. Trimming at V came to 0 bases and at J to 3 bases, leaving 8 bases not matched to a gene. CDR1 and CDR2 (germline): SGHVS, FNYEAQ. CDR3 length: 16 amino acids. The CDR3: CASSLAPGGGGYEQYF. CDR3 nucleotide sequence: TGTGCCAGCAGCTTAGCGCCGGGAGGCGGGGGCTACGAGCAGTACTTC.

The chain is built from TRBV5-5 and TRBJ1-1; 7 bases agree with TRBD1. From germline, CDR1 is SGHKS and CDR2 YYEKEE (reference sequence). V shed 4 bases and J 7 bases; nucleotides not matched to a gene: 13. This CDR3 spans 15 amino acids. CDR3 sequence reads: CASSIQGKGAVEAFF. In DNA form, the CDR3 reads TGTGCCAGCAGCATACAGGGTAAGGGGGCCGTTGAAGCTTTCTTT. The full variable domain, rest sourced from reference TRBV5-5 and TRBJ1-1, is DAGVTQSPTHLIKTRGQQVTLRCSPISGHKSVSWYQQVLGQGPQFIFQYYEKEERGRGNFPDRFSARQFPNYSSELNVNALLLGDSALYLCASSIQGKGAVEAFFGQGTRLTVV.

This chain connects TRBV5-1 to TRBJ2-7; the D gene is possibly TRBD2 (6 bases). The CDR3 covers 16 residues. V lost 0 bases to trimming and J lost 3 bases, with 16 bases between them. Per germline, CDR1 SGHRS and CDR2 YFSETQ. The CDR3 DNA sequence: TGCGCCAGCAGCTTGGTAAGGGCGGGGAGCAACTACGAGCAGTACTTC. It codes for CASSLVRAGSNYEQYF.

DNA for the CDR3: TGTGCCAGCGGGCAGATAGGCAATCAGCCCCAGCATTTT. Translated: CASGQIGNQPQHF. This rearrangement joins TRBV3-1 (or the pseudogene TRBV3-2) to TRBJ1-5; D uncertain. The CDR3 runs 13 residues. V shed 8 bases and J shed 2 bases, with 10 bases lying between them. CDR1 is LGHDT, CDR2 YNNKEL, per germline (reference sequence).

This clone is a singleton in its sample. This rearrangement joins TRBV6-6 to TRBJ2-3; D perhaps matches TRBD2 (5 bases). CDR3 length: 15 residues. The germline V and J ends were trimmed by 2 bases and 0 bases, with 9 bases remaining between them. Per germline, CDR1 MNHNY and CDR2 SVGAGI (reference sequence). In nucleotides, the CDR3 is TGTGCCAGCAGTTACCCGCGGGCCAGCACAGATACGCAGTATTTT. This gives the protein CASSYPRASTDTQYF.

This clone was found many times. The CDR3 region has the DNA TGTGCTAGTGGTTTGGTAAGCCCGGGGTGGGATACTGAGCAGTTCTTC. Translation: CASGLVSPGWDTEQFF. This sequence joins TRBV12-5 and TRBJ2-1, with D perhaps matching TRBD2 (5 bases). CDR3 length equals 16 residues. Trimming took 0 bases from V and 9 from J, leaving 18 bases between them. Germline CDR1 LGHNT, CDR2 FRNRAP. The entire variable domain, with the rest obtained from reference TRBV12-5 and TRBJ2-1, is as follows: DARVTQTPRHKVTEMGQEVTMRCQPILGHNTVFWYRQTMMQGLELLAYFRNRAPLDDSGMPKDRFSAEMPDATLATLKIQPSEPRDSAVYFCASGLVSPGWDTEQFFGPGTRLTVL.

The chain combines TRBV6-5 with TRBJ2-5; no reliable D call. CDR1 and CDR2 from the germline V gene are MNHEY and SVGAGI. The CDR3 is 13 residues long. Deletions cut 2 bases from V and 3 bases from J, with 7 bases between. CDR3 nucleotide sequence: TGTGCCAGCAGTTACGGGCCGAAAGAGACCCAGTACTTC. Translation: CASSYGPKETQYF.

With regard to this clone: One junction end disagrees with the germline gene, perhaps due to a read error. The rearrangement links TRBV19 to TRBJ2-6; D possibly corresponds to TRBD1 (5 bases). Germline CDR1 and CDR2: LNHDA and SQIVND (reference sequence). The CDR3 has 15 amino acids. This chain's CDR3 is CASSLDSSGANVLTF. For the CDR3, the DNA is TGTGCCAGTAGTCTAGACAGCTCTGGGGCCAACGTCCTGACTTTC.

The chain couples TRBV27 to TRBJ2-2; TRBD1 is a possible D gene (6 bases). V gave up 11 bases and J gave up 1 base, with 17 bases separating them. Germline CDR1 is MNHEY and CDR2 is SMNVEV (reference sequence). The length of the CDR3 is 15 residues. The CDR3 reads CAVRRGIENTGELFF. The CDR3 DNA reads TGTGCCGTAAGAAGGGGGATTGAGAACACCGGGGAGCTGTTTTTT.

V and J are TRBV19 and TRBJ2-2, with D possibly being TRBD2 (5 bases). Germline V CDR1 and CDR2: LNHDA, SQIVND (reference sequence). Trimming left V 4 bases short and J 7 bases short, with 13 bases between. The CDR3 length is 14 residues. Here the CDR3 reads CASSRWEMVGELFF. The DNA for the CDR3 is TGTGCCAGTAGTAGGTGGGAGATGGTCGGGGAGCTGTTTTTT.

V is TRBV7-9 and J is TRBJ2-1; D perhaps matches TRBD1 (5 bases). Trimming took 1 base from V and 8 from J, leaving 6 bases between them. CDR1 is SEHNR and CDR2 is FQNEAQ in the germline V gene (reference sequence). The CDR3 contains 12 residues. For the CDR3, the DNA is TGTGCCAGCAGCTTAGTGGGGCATGAGCAGTTCTTC. Translating gives CASSLVGHEQFF. The full variable domain, its missing parts supplied by reference TRBV7-9 and TRBJ2-1, is DTGVSQNPRHKITKRGQNVTFRCDPISEHNRLYWYRQTLGQGPEFLTYFQNEAQLEKSRLLSDRFSAERPKGSFSTLEIQRTEQGDSAMYLCASSLVGHEQFFGPGTRLTVL.

In this sample, this clone turned up a few times. V is TRBV2 and J is TRBJ1-2, with D tentatively TRBD1 (6 bases). The V and J ends lost 4 bases and 2 bases respectively, with 8 bases between them. Germline CDR1 is SNHLY and CDR2 is FYNNEI. CDR3 length: 13 residues. The CDR3 here is CASSGTANYGYTF. DNA for the CDR3: TGTGCCAGCAGTGGGACAGCGAACTATGGCTACACCTTC.

The rearrangement joins TRBV7-9 to TRBJ2-1; D is possibly TRBD2 (6 bases). Germline V CDR1 and CDR2: SEHNR, FQNEAQ (reference sequence). Trimming took 8 bases from V and 7 from J, leaving 33 bases between them. The CDR3 runs to 19 residues. The CDR3, as DNA: TGTGCCAGCGGCAGCTTCGACCCCGTGGTGGGGGGTCGGTGGAATGAGCAGTTCTTC. Translating gives CASGSFDPVVGGRWNEQFF.

This chain uses TRBV4-3 with TRBJ2-2; weak D call: TRBD2 (6 bases). V lost 1 base and J 1 base, leaving 10 bases between the germline ends. This CDR3 has 16 amino acids. Germline V gene data show CDR1 as LGHNA and CDR2 as YSLEER. CDR3 sequence reads: CASSQGGVLNTGELFF. CDR3 bases: TGCGCCAGCAGCCAAGGCGGGGTCCTGAACACCGGGGAGCTGTTTTTT.

The chain carries TRBV5-8 and TRBJ2-5; D gene ambiguous. Trimming shortened V by 3 bases and J by 2 bases, and 11 bases separated the two germline ends. Looked up from germline, CDR1 is SGHTS and CDR2 is YDEGEE. CDR3 length: 14 residues. The CDR3 here is CASSSWSGQETQYF. Written as DNA, the CDR3 is TGTGCCAGCAGCTCGTGGTCAGGACAAGAGACCCAGTACTTC. Together with reference TRBV5-8 and TRBJ2-5, the CDR3 gives the full variable domain: EAGVTQSPTHLIKTRGQQATLRCSPISGHTSVYWYQQALGLGLQFLLWYDEGEERNRGNFPPRFSGRQFPNYSSELNVNALELEDSALYLCASSSWSGQETQYFGPGTRLLVL.

The genes are TRBV2 and TRBJ1-2, with 8 bases matching TRBD1. CDR3 length equals 13 residues. Germline V gene data show CDR1 as SNHLY and CDR2 as FYNNEI. V shed 11 bases, J shed 0 bases, and the junction held 5 bases outside the gene matches. Here the CDR3 DNA reads TGTGCCCCTTCGACAGGGGCTAACTATGGCTACACCTTC. Its protein product is CAPSTGANYGYTF.

V and J are TRBV10-3 and TRBJ2-2, with a tentative D call TRBD2 (6 bases). Germline CDR1 and CDR2: ENHRY and SYGVKD. Trimming removed 7 bases at V and 1 base at J, with 10 bases between. The CDR3 length is 14 residues. Written as DNA, the CDR3 is TGTGCCATCAAAGCGGGCCGGAACACCGGGGAGCTGTTTTTT. Residues: CAIKAGRNTGELFF.

The V and J genes are TRBV19 and TRBJ2-7; D possibly corresponds to TRBD2 (6 bases). This CDR3 has 15 amino acids. With 5 bases removed from V and 2 bases from J, the gap between germline ends came to 16 bases. Germline V lookup: CDR1 LNHDA, CDR2 SQIVND (reference sequence). The CDR3 protein is CASSPRRESTYEQYF. The CDR3, as DNA: TGTGCCAGTAGTCCGCGCCGGGAGTCAACCTACGAGCAGTACTTC. Looking up the rest from reference TRBV19 and TRBJ2-7 gives the full variable domain: DGGITQSPKYLFRKEGQNVTLSCEQNLNHDAMYWYRQDPGQGLRLIYYSQIVNDFQKGDIAEGYSVSREKKESFPLTVTSAQKNPTAFYLCASSPRRESTYEQYFGPGTRLTVT.

The chain employs TRBV11-3 and TRBJ1-1, with D maybe TRBD1 (5 bases). The CDR3 contains 13 residues. Germline V gene sequence: CDR1 SGHNT, CDR2 YENEEA. Trimming took off 1 base at V and 2 bases at J, with 5 bases between the two ends. CDR3 protein: CASSLGGNTEAFF. The CDR3 coding sequence is TGTGCCAGCAGCTTAGGGGGCAACACTGAAGCTTTCTTT.

V and J are TRBV19 and TRBJ2-3; D perhaps matches TRBD2 (5 bases). Germline V CDR1 and CDR2: LNHDA, SQIVND (reference sequence). The germline V and J ends were trimmed by 5 bases and 4 bases, with 16 bases remaining between them. The CDR3 contains 15 residues. CDR3 in amino acids: CASSLPGGGPDTQYF. CDR3 bases: TGTGCCAGTAGTCTTCCGGGCGGAGGACCAGATACGCAGTATTTT.

CDR3 sequence (DNA): TGTGCCATGGGGCCAACTCCCTACGAGCAGTACTTC. Its protein product is CAMGPTPYEQYF. V and J are TRBV7-9 and TRBJ2-7; tentative D call: TRBD1 (5 bases). V lost 10 bases and J 2 bases, leaving 12 bases between the germline ends. Germline CDR1 and CDR2: SEHNR and FQNEAQ (reference sequence). The CDR3 sequence is 12 residues long.

The rearrangement joins TRBV3-1 (or the pseudogene TRBV3-2) to TRBJ2-7; the match to TRBD2 covers 8 bases. V trimming: 4 bases; J trimming: 4 bases; junction bases outside the gene matches: 12. From germline, CDR1 is LGHDT and CDR2 YNNKEL (reference sequence). This CDR3 region has 16 residues. CDR3 amino acids: CASSRSPSGSDYEQYF. CDR3 nucleotide sequence: TGTGCCAGCAGCCGATCCCCAAGCGGGAGTGATTACGAGCAGTACTTC.

V is TRBV5-4 and J is TRBJ2-7; a weak D match, TRBD1 (6 bases). V was cut by 1 base and J by 0 bases, with 11 bases left in between. The CDR3 spans 15 residues. Per germline, CDR1 SGHNT and CDR2 YYREEE (reference sequence). For the CDR3, the DNA is TGTGCCAGCAGCTTGCAGGGGCCTAGCTCCTACGAGCAGTACTTC. Translation gives CASSLQGPSSYEQYF.

The V and J genes are TRBV5-1 and TRBJ2-5; TRBD2 agrees at 9 bases. The length of the CDR3 is 13 residues. After removal of 5 bases from V and 5 bases from J, the junction contained 4 bases not matched to a gene. From germline, CDR1 is SGHRS and CDR2 YFSETQ. DNA for the CDR3: TGCGCCAGCAGGCGGGAGGGGAGGGAGACCCAGTACTTC. Protein product: CASRREGRETQYF.

The chain uses TRBV3-1 (or the pseudogene TRBV3-2) and TRBJ1-2; D perhaps matches TRBD1 (5 bases). Germline V lookup: CDR1 LGHDT, CDR2 YNNKEL (reference sequence). V gave up 5 bases and J gave up 2 bases, with 12 bases separating them. The CDR3 loop spans 14 amino acids. Here the CDR3 reads CASSEGHSNYGYTF. The CDR3 DNA is TGTGCCAGCAGCGAAGGACACTCGAACTATGGCTACACCTTC.

The rearrangement joins TRBV4-3 to TRBJ1-1; tentative D call: TRBD1 (6 bases). Germline V gives CDR1 LGHNA, CDR2 YSLEER. This CDR3 has 16 amino acids. V lost 2 bases and J lost 5, with 18 bases in between. The CDR3 protein is CASSQSSTGLGTEAFF. As DNA, the CDR3 is TGCGCCAGCAGCCAATCCAGTACAGGGTTGGGAACTGAAGCTTTCTTT.